This TCR beta chain was found in a study of cytomegalovirus exposure and HLA in healthy donors. Study in general: Clustering assigned 81% of the roughly 400 genotyped donors to the Caucasian-associated ancestry cluster.

A note on this clone: Antigen specificity is unknown.

In the PCR, 60 Vbeta and 13 Jbeta primers were used. The protocol was immunoSEQ multiplex PCR, while the TCRdb copy is restricted to in-frame clones and leaves out a portion. This sample carries some 84,000 clones, with 0.58% going to the ten biggest clones. General study findings and limits: It was assumed in the presence/absence analyses that sequencing depth was roughly uniform across donors. Among TCR beta chains, those listed as cytomegalovirus-associated numbered approximately 150. Across HLA loci, a later analysis found differing TCR association rates, with DRB1 most and HLA-C fewest.

The CDR3 loop spans 15 amino acids. The germline V gene encodes CDR1 KGHSH and CDR2 LQKENI. V lost 5 bases and J lost 2, with 16 bases in between. J is TRBJ2-7 and V is TRBV18; the D gene is possibly TRBD1 (6 bases). Sequencing was done on a sample of PBMCs. The TCR sequence derives from a man between 45 and 60 years old in good health and CMV-seronegative. CDR3 protein: CASSGGHGVTYEQYF. DNA for the CDR3: TGTGCCAGCTCAGGGGGACACGGGGTTACCTACGAGCAGTACTTC.